The 9 T cell receptor beta chains reported below all come from one sample, sequenced in a study of T cells in Graves' hyperthyroidism and ophthalmopathy (dated by TCRdb to 2018 to 2020). Libraries came from multiplex PCR. Sequencing took place on an Illumina HiSeq 2000. The TCR beta CDR3 regions were amplified from RNA transcripts. A first-round RT-PCR of the TCR CDR3 used the HTBI primer set with the Qiagen OneStep RT-PCR kit. TCRdb reran the public reads through fastp at Q25 and MiXCR, keeping productive beta chains. Identical CDR3 protein sequences are pooled into one entry, listed with their most common genes and DNA. The sample has approximately 600,000 distinct CDR3 sequences on record, around 21% of them singletons. The top ten clonotypes cover 30% to 40% of the sample. The sample consisted of blood. Source of these receptors: a man under 40 with Graves' ophthalmopathy.

This clonotype was recorded many times. V gene TRBV7-2 combines with J gene TRBJ2-5; D remains ambiguous. The germline gives CDR1 SGHTA, CDR2 FQGNSA. The CDR3 contains 17 residues. V shed 1 base and J shed 2 bases, with 17 bases lying between them. This CDR3 is CASSLVVGAGGQETQYF. The CDR3 nucleotides are TGTGCCAGCAGCTTAGTCGTGGGCGCTGGTGGTCAAGAGACCCAGTACTTC.

This chain uses TRBV9 with TRBJ1-6; TRBD1 is a possible D gene (5 bases). Looked up from germline, CDR1 is SGDLS and CDR2 is YYNGEE. This CDR3 is built from 15 residues. The ends were cut back, 0 bases at V and 8 bases at J, with 12 bases in the middle. CDR3 residues: CASSVAGRGDSPLHF. The CDR3 region has the DNA TGTGCCAGCAGCGTAGCGGGAAGGGGTGATTCACCCCTCCACTTT.

This clonotype was detected ten times or more. The chain combines TRBV20-1 with TRBJ2-3; 11 bases match TRBD2. V was pared by 6 bases and J by 4 bases, with 9 bases of the junction left unmatched. The length of the CDR3 is 15 residues. Germline V CDR1 and CDR2: DFQATT, SNEGSKA (reference sequence). The CDR3 spells CSAILAGGRADTQYF. The CDR3 coding sequence is TGCAGTGCGATCCTAGCGGGAGGAAGGGCAGATACGCAGTATTTT.

This clonotype was found many times. This chain connects TRBV28 to TRBJ2-3; 7 nucleotides line up with TRBD2. Losses at the gene ends were 2 bases for V and 6 bases for J; bases not matched to a gene: 5. The CDR3 sequence is 14 residues long. Germline lookup yields CDR1 MDHEN and CDR2 SYDVKM. In DNA, the CDR3 is TGTGCCAGCAGTTTAGCGGGAGCAGATGATACGCAGTATTTT. It is translated as CASSLAGADDTQYF.

The V and J genes are TRBV27 and TRBJ2-1; TRBD2 matches 9 bases. Germline V gives CDR1 MNHEY, CDR2 SMNVEV (reference sequence). The CDR3 sequence is 15 residues long. Trimming at V came to 7 bases and at J to 8 bases, leaving 12 bases not matched to a gene. The CDR3 coding sequence is TGTGCCAGCAAGGCTGCGGGAGGGCCAGGGGATGAGCAGTTCTTC. Translation: CASKAAGGPGDEQFF.

This clonotype was observed at least ten times. This sequence joins TRBV6-5 and TRBJ1-4, with a possible D match to TRBD1 (6 bases). V lost 4 bases, J lost 9 bases, and 18 bases lay in between. Per germline, CDR1 MNHEY and CDR2 SVGAGI. This CDR3 region has 15 residues. The CDR3 coding sequence is TGTGCCAGCAGTTCCGACGGGACATCTCGTCAAAAACTGTTTTTT. Amino acid sequence: CASSSDGTSRQKLFF.

This clonotype showed up just a few times. The chain carries TRBV9 and TRBJ1-5; D perhaps matches TRBD1 (5 bases). V was shortened by 4 bases and J by 2 bases, with 10 bases between the two germline ends. Germline CDR1 reads SGDLS; CDR2 reads YYNGEE. This CDR3 region has 14 residues. This CDR3 reads CASSRRDGNQPQHF. CDR3 nucleotide sequence: TGTGCCAGCAGCCGCCGGGACGGCAATCAGCCCCAGCATTTT.

At least ten counts were recorded for this clonotype. This chain connects TRBV9 to TRBJ1-1; 7 bases agree with TRBD1. The CDR3 extends over 15 amino acids. With V trimmed by 3 bases and J by 1 base, 6 bases remained unmatched. Germline V gene sequence: CDR1 SGDLS, CDR2 YYNGEE. The CDR3 coding sequence is TGTGCCAGCAGCGAGAGGACAGGATCGAACACTGAAGCTTTCTTT. Translation: CASSERTGSNTEAFF.

This chain links TRBV28 with TRBJ1-5, with no clear D. With 2 bases removed from V and 3 bases from J, the gap between germline ends came to 17 bases. The CDR3 length is 17 residues. Germline V CDR1 and CDR2: MDHEN, SYDVKM. The CDR3 protein is CASSLEIRSSDNQPQHF. CDR3 coding DNA: TGTGCCAGCAGTTTAGAGATTAGGTCTAGTGACAATCAGCCCCAGCATTTT.